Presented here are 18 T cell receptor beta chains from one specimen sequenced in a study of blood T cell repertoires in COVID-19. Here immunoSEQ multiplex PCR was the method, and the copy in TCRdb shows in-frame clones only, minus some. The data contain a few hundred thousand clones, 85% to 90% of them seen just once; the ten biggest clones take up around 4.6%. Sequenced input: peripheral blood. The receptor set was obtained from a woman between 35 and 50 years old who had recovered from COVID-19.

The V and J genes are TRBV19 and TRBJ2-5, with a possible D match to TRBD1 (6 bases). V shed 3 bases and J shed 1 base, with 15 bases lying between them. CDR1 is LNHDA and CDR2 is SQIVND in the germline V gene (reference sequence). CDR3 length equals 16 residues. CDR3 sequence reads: CASSISGQPGQETQYF. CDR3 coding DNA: TGTGCCAGTAGTATTTCAGGACAGCCAGGCCAAGAGACCCAGTACTTC.

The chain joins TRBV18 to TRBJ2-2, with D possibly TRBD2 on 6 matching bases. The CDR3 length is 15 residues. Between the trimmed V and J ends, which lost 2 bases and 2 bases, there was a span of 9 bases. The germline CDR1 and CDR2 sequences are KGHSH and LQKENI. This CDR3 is CASSPEEGNTGELFF. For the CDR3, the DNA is TGTGCCAGCTCACCAGAGGAGGGAAACACCGGGGAGCTGTTTTTT.

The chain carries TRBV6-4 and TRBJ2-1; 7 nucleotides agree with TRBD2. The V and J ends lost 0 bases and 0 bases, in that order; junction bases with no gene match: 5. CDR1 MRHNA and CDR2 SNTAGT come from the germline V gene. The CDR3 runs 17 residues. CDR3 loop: CASSDSTGRSSYNEQFF. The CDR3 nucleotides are TGTGCCAGCAGTGACTCGACCGGGAGGAGCTCCTACAATGAGCAGTTCTTC.

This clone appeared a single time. Written as DNA, the CDR3 is TGCAGCGTTGAAGATTGGGGACAGAACACTGAAGCTTTCTTT. Translated, it gives CSVEDWGQNTEAFF. This chain connects TRBV29-1 to TRBJ1-1; the D gene is possibly TRBD1 (6 bases). Germline loops: CDR1 SQVTM, CDR2 ANQGSEA. The germline V and J ends were trimmed by 0 bases and 1 base, with 9 bases remaining between them. The CDR3 has 14 residues.

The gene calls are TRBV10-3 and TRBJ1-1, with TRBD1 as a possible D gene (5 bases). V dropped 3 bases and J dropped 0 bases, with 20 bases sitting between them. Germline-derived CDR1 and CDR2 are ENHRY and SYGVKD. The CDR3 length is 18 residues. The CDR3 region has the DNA TGTGCCATCAGTGAACCGCTAGGGGTCCCCAAAATGAACACTGAAGCTTTCTTT. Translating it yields CAISEPLGVPKMNTEAFF.

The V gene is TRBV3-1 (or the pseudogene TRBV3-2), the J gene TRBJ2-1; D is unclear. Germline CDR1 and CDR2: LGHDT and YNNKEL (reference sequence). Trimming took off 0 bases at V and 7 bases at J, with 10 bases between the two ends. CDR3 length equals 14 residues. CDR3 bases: TGTGCCAGCAGCCAAGATTTACGACAAAATGAGCAGTTCTTC. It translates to CASSQDLRQNEQFF.

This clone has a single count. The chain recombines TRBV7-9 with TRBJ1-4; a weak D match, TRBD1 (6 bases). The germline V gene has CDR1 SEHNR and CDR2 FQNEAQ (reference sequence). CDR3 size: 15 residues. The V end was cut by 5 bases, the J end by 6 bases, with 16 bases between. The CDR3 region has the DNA TGTGCCAGCAGCCGGACAGACAGGACGTATGAAAAACTGTTTTTT. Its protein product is CASSRTDRTYEKLFF.

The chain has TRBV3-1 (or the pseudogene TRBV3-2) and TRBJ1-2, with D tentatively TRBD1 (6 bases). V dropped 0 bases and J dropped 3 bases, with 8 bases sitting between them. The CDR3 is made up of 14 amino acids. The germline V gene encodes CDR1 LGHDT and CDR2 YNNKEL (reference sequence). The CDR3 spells CASSQDGGHYGYTF. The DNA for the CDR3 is TGTGCCAGCAGCCAAGATGGGGGCCACTATGGCTACACCTTC.

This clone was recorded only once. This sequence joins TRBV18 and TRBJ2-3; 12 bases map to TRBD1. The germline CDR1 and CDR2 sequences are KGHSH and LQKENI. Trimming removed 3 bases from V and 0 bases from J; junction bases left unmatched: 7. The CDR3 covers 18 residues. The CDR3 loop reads CASSPLGTGGISTDTQYF. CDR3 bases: TGTGCCAGCTCACCTCTGGGGACAGGGGGCATTAGCACAGATACGCAGTATTTT.

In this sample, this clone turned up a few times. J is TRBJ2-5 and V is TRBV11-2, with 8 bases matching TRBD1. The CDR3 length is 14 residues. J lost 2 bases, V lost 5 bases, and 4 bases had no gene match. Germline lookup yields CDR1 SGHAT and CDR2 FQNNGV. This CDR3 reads CASSLTGGQETQYF. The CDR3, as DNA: TGTGCCAGCAGCCTAACAGGGGGACAAGAGACCCAGTACTTC.

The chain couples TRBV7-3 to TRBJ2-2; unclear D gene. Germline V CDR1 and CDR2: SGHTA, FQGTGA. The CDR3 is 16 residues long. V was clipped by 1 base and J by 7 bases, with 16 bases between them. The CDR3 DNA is TGTGCCAGCAGCTTAAGGCATAGACCTGGCGGCGGGGAGCTGTTTTTT. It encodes CASSLRHRPGGGELFF.

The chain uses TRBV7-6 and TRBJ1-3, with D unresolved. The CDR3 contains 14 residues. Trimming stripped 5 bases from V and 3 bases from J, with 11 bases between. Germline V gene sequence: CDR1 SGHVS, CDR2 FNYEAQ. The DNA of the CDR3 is TGTGCCAGCAGCACAGCGGGTTATGGAAACACCATATATTTT. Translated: CASSTAGYGNTIYF.

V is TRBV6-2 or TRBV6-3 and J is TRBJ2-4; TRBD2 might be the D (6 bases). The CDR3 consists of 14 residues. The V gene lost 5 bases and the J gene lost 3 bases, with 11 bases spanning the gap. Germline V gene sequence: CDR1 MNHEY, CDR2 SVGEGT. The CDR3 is CASSPLGGKNIQYF. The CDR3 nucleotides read TGTGCCAGCAGTCCCTTGGGGGGCAAAAACATTCAGTACTTC.

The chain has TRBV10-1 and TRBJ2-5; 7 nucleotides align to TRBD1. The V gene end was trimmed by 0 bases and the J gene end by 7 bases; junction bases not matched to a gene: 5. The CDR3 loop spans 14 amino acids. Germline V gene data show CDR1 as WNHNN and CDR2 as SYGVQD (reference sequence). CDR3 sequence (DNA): TGCGCCAGCAGTGAGTCGGGACAGAGTGGGACCCAGTACTTC. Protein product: CASSESGQSGTQYF.

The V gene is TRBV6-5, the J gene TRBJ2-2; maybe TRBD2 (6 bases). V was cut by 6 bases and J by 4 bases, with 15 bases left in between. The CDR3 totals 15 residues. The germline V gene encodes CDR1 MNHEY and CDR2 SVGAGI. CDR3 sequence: CASRALGAGTGELFF. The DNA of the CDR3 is TGTGCCAGCAGAGCCCTGGGAGCGGGCACCGGGGAGCTGTTTTTT.

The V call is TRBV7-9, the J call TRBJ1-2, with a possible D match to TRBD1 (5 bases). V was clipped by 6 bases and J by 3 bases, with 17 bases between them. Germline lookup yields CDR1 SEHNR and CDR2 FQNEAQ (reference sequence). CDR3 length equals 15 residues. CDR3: CASSNNQGWHYGYTF. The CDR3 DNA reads TGTGCCAGCAGTAATAATCAGGGTTGGCACTATGGCTACACCTTC.

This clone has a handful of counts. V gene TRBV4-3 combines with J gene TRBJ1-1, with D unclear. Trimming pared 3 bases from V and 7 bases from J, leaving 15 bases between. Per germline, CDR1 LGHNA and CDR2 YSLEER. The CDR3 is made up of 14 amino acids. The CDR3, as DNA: TGCGCCAGCAGCCATCGCGGATCTACGGGTGAAGCTTTCTTT. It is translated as CASSHRGSTGEAFF.

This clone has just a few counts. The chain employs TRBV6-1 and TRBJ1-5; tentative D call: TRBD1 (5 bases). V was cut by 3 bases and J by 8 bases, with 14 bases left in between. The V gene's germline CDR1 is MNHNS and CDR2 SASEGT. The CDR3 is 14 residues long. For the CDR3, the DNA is TGTGCCAGCAGTGACGGGGGTTCTAAGAAGCCCCAGCATTTT. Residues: CASSDGGSKKPQHF.